This T cell receptor beta chain was identified during a study of cytomegalovirus exposure and HLA in healthy donors. Study-wide context: Among about 179 million T cells, an earlier analysis found roughly 100 million unique TCR beta sequences. Tens of millions of unique TCR sequences came from HLA-typed donors in an early release. Study results and caveats: A missense DCLRE1C variant was associated with V- and J-gene trimming of TCR beta chains in a later analysis, and an independent cohort replicated the association.

With regard to this clone: As yet, its antigen is unknown.

The germline V gene has CDR1 SGHAT and CDR2 FQNNGV. V was clipped by 1 base and J by 4 bases, with 14 bases between them. This CDR3 comprises 16 residues. This PCR relied on a set of 60 Vbeta primers and 13 Jbeta primers. TCRdb keeps only in-frame clones here, not all; method: immunoSEQ multiplex PCR. There are some 150,000 clones in the sample; more than 75% occur only once, and roughly 9.7% lies in the top ten. The J gene is TRBJ2-1, the V gene TRBV11-2; TRBD1 might be the D (5 bases). Sequenced: PBMCs. This clonotype was sampled from a man aged 18 to 30 in good health and CMV-seropositive. CDR3 nucleotide sequence: TGTGCCAGCAGCTTAGCCACAGGAGCCTTTTACAATGAGCAGTTCTTC. This codes for CASSLATGAFYNEQFF.